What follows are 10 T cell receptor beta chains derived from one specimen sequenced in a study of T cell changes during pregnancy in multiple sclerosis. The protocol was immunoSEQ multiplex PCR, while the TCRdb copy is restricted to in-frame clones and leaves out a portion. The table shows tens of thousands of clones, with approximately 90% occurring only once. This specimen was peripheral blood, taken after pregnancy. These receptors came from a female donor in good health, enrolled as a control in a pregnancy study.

CDR3 sequence: CASSQGTQNPYEQYF. DNA for the CDR3: TGCGCCAGCAGCCAGGGGACTCAGAACCCCTACGAGCAGTACTTC. This chain joins TRBV4-3 and TRBJ2-7, with D tentatively TRBD2 (6 bases). Trimming shortened V by 3 bases and J by 2 bases, and 14 bases separated the two germline ends. The germline V gene encodes CDR1 LGHNA and CDR2 YSLEER. This CDR3 has 15 amino acids.

CDR3 in DNA: TGTGCCAGCAGCTTTTTATCCTACGAGCAGTACTTC. Translating it yields CASSFLSYEQYF. This sequence joins TRBV5-4 and TRBJ2-7; D is ambiguous. Trimming shortened V by 2 bases and J by 1 base, and 4 bases separated the two germline ends. In germline, CDR1 is SGHNT, CDR2 YYREEE (reference sequence). The CDR3 is made up of 12 amino acids.

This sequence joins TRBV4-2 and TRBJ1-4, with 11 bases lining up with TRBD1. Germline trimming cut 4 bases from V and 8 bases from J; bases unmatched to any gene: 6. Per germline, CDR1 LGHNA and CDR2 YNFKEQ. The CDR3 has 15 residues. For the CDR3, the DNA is TGTGCCAGCAGCCGTTCCGGGACAGGGGGGGAAAAACTGTTTTTT. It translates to CASSRSGTGGEKLFF.

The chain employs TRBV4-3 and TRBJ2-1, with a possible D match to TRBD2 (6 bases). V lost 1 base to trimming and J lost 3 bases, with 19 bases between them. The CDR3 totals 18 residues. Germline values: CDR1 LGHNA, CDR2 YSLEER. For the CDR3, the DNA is TGCGCCAGCAGCCAAGGAAGTAATAGGGGACTCCGCTACAATGAGCAGTTCTTC. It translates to CASSQGSNRGLRYNEQFF.

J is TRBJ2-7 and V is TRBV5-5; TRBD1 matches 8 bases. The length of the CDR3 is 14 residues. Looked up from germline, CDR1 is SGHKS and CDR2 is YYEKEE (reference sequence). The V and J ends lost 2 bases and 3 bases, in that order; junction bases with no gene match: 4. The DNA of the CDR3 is TGTGCCAGCAGCTTCGGACAGGGAAACTACGAGCAGTACTTC. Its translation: CASSFGQGNYEQYF.

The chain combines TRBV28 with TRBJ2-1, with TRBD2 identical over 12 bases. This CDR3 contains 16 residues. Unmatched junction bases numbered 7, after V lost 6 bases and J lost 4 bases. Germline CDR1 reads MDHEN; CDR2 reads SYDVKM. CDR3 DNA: TGTGCCAGCAGGCCACCGGGACTAGCGGGTTACAATGAGCAGTTCTTC. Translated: CASRPPGLAGYNEQFF.

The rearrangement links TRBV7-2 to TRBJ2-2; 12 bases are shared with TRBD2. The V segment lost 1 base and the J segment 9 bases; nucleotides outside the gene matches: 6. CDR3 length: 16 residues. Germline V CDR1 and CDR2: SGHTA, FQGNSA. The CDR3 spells CASSLVGLAGGRELFF. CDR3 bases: TGTGCCAGCAGCTTAGTCGGCCTAGCGGGGGGGCGGGAGCTGTTTTTT.

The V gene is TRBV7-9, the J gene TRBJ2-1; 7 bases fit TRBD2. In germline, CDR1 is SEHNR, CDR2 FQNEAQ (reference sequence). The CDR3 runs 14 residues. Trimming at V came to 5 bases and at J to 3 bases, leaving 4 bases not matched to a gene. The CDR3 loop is CASSRGGSYNEQFF. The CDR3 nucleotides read TGTGCCAGCAGCCGGGGAGGGAGCTACAATGAGCAGTTCTTC.

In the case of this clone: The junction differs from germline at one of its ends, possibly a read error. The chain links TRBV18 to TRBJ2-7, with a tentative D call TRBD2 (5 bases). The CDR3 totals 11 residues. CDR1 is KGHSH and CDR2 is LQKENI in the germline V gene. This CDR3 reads CATSSGNEQYF. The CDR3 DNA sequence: TGTGCCACCTCATCGGGGAACGAGCAGTACTTC.

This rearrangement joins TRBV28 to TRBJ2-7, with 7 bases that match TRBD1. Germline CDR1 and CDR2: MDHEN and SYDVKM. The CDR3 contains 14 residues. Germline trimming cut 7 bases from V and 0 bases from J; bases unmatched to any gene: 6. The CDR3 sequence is CASTMTGTSYEQYF. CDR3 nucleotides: TGTGCCAGCACCATGACAGGGACCTCCTACGAGCAGTACTTC.